The next 24 T cell receptor beta chains were all read from a single sample in a study of blood T cell repertoires in COVID-19. TCRdb keeps only in-frame clones here, not all; method: immunoSEQ multiplex PCR. The data hold about 150,000 clones, with about 79% observed a single time. The sequencing sample was made of peripheral blood. The source is a woman in her fifties or sixties with acute or convalescent COVID-19.

The chain recombines TRBV6-5 with TRBJ1-4; D is ambiguous. CDR1 and CDR2 (germline): MNHEY, SVGAGI. V lost 4 bases to trimming and J lost 0 bases, with 9 bases between them. The CDR3 is 15 amino acids. The CDR3 is CASSWRFATNEKLFF. DNA for the CDR3: TGTGCCAGCAGTTGGAGGTTTGCAACTAATGAAAAACTGTTTTTT.

V and J are TRBV14 and TRBJ2-7; 8 nucleotides match TRBD1. Trimming cost V 1 base and J 6 bases; bases outside gene matches: 8. The CDR3 totals 15 residues. Germline CDR1 reads SGHDN; CDR2 reads FVKESK. The CDR3 bases are TGTGCCAGCAGCCAAGTCGAGACAGGGGCGTCCGAGCAGTACTTC. Translating gives CASSQVETGASEQYF.

The count of this clone is one. The genes are TRBV28 and TRBJ1-5; TRBD1 agrees at 9 bases. This CDR3 region has 13 residues. V gave up 9 bases and J gave up 3 bases; unmatched junction bases: 3. Germline CDR1 reads MDHEN; CDR2 reads SYDVKM. The CDR3 protein is CASWDRVNQPQHF. CDR3 bases: TGTGCCAGTTGGGACAGGGTCAATCAGCCCCAGCATTTT.

This sequence joins TRBV28 and TRBJ1-1; 10 bases fit TRBD1. Germline V gene sequence: CDR1 MDHEN, CDR2 SYDVKM. The J segment lost 5 bases and the V segment lost 4 bases, leaving 4 bases of the junction unmatched. This CDR3 region has 14 residues. The chain's CDR3 is CASSWGQGTTEAFF. In nucleotides, the CDR3 is TGTGCCAGCAGTTGGGGACAGGGGACAACTGAAGCTTTCTTT.

The V gene is TRBV19, the J gene TRBJ2-5; 9 bases match TRBD2. The V gene's germline CDR1 is LNHDA and CDR2 SQIVND (reference sequence). The CDR3 consists of 14 residues. Trimming cost V 3 bases and J 5 bases; bases outside gene matches: 4. In DNA, the CDR3 is TGTGCCAGTAGTATTAGCGGGGGCTCTGAGACCCAGTACTTC. As protein: CASSISGGSETQYF. The variable domain in full, completed from reference TRBV19 and TRBJ2-5, reads DGGITQSPKYLFRKEGQNVTLSCEQNLNHDAMYWYRQDPGQGLRLIYYSQIVNDFQKGDIAEGYSVSREKKESFPLTVTSAQKNPTAFYLCASSISGGSETQYFGPGTRLLVL.

The chain is built from TRBV5-1 and TRBJ2-1; D perhaps matches TRBD2 (6 bases). CDR3 length: 13 residues. Trimming stripped 3 bases from V and 6 bases from J, with 10 bases between. The germline CDR1 and CDR2 sequences are SGHRS and YFSETQ. The CDR3 sequence is CASSSGTGNEQFF. In nucleotides, the CDR3 is TGCGCCAGCAGCTCCGGGACTGGCAATGAGCAGTTCTTC.

The chain joins TRBV5-8 to TRBJ2-7, with 10 nucleotides matching TRBD1. The germline V gene has CDR1 SGHTS and CDR2 YDEGEE. The ends lost 5 bases at V and 6 bases at J; junction bases unmatched: 8. The CDR3 sequence is 14 residues long. In DNA form, the CDR3 reads TGTGCCAGCAGGTTATCCGGGACAGGGGCCGAGCAGTACTTC. Translating gives CASRLSGTGAEQYF.

The chain has TRBV11-2 and TRBJ1-1; TRBD1 aligns across 7 bases. The CDR3 contains 15 residues. Germline values: CDR1 SGHAT, CDR2 FQNNGV. J was trimmed by 0 bases and V by 5 bases; bases with no gene match: 6. DNA of the CDR3: TGTGCCAGCAGCCCAGGACAGGTCATGAACACTGAAGCTTTCTTT. Protein: CASSPGQVMNTEAFF.

The chain recombines TRBV11-2 with TRBJ2-1, with D perhaps TRBD2 (6 bases). The CDR3 contains 14 residues. Trimming removed 6 bases at V and 12 bases at J, with 21 bases between. The germline CDR1 and CDR2 sequences are SGHAT and FQNNGV. Here the CDR3 reads CASRSPVLLGGQFF. The CDR3 DNA reads TGTGCCAGCAGGTCCCCAGTCTTACTGGGGGGGCAGTTCTTC.

J is TRBJ1-1 and V is TRBV7-2; 8 bases are shared with TRBD1. V shed 3 bases and J 4 bases; nucleotides not matched to a gene: 4. This CDR3 spans 14 amino acids. Germline V lookup: CDR1 SGHTA, CDR2 FQGNSA. CDR3 sequence: CASSFGQGFTEAFF. CDR3 DNA: TGTGCCAGCAGCTTCGGACAGGGTTTCACTGAAGCTTTCTTT.

The CDR3: CASSTYSYGYTF. CDR3 DNA: TGTGCCAGCAGCACATACAGCTATGGCTACACCTTC. The V gene is TRBV11-2, the J gene TRBJ1-2; D gene uncertain. Germline loops: CDR1 SGHAT, CDR2 FQNNGV. CDR3 size: 12 residues. V was trimmed by 5 bases and J by 4 bases, leaving 8 bases between them.

This rearrangement joins TRBV5-6 to TRBJ1-6; TRBD1 matches at 7 bases. The CDR3 runs 15 residues. CDR1 is SGHDT, CDR2 YYEEEE, per germline. With 4 bases clipped from V and 4 bases from J, the junction kept 5 bases outside the gene matches. The CDR3 loop reads CASSEKGQYNSPLHF. The CDR3 nucleotides are TGTGCCAGCAGCGAGAAGGGACAGTATAATTCACCCCTCCACTTT.

The chain recombines TRBV7-8 with TRBJ1-5, with 7 bases identical to TRBD1. V dropped 1 base and J dropped 4; count of bases not matched to a gene: 4. This CDR3 is 15 amino acids long. Germline CDR1 and CDR2: SGHVS and FQNEAQ. CDR3 sequence (DNA): TGTGCCAGCAGCTTAGGGACAGGAGTTAATCAGCCCCAGCATTTT. This sequence encodes CASSLGTGVNQPQHF.

The chain is built from TRBV10-1 and TRBJ2-5; TRBD1 aligns across 7 bases. CDR1 and CDR2 from the germline V gene are WNHNN and SYGVQD (reference sequence). J gave up 1 base and V 1 base, and 9 bases lay outside the gene matches. This CDR3 spans 17 amino acids. CDR3 sequence (DNA): TGCGCCAGCAGTGAGTATGGGAACCGGGACAGCCAAGAGACCCAGTACTTC. Its protein is CASSEYGNRDSQETQYF.

The gene calls are TRBV2 and TRBJ1-5, with D possibly being TRBD1 (5 bases). Per germline, CDR1 SNHLY and CDR2 FYNNEI. Trimming removed 2 bases from V and 6 bases from J, with 8 bases in between. CDR3 length: 13 amino acids. Here the CDR3 reads CASSELGGQPQHF. DNA of the CDR3: TGTGCCAGCAGTGAATTGGGGGGTCAGCCCCAGCATTTT.

The chain uses TRBV4-1 and TRBJ1-4; possibly TRBD1 for D (6 bases). V lost 2 bases and J 0 bases, leaving 7 bases between the germline ends. CDR3 length: 15 amino acids. Germline CDR1 is MGHRA and CDR2 is YSYEKL. CDR3 amino acids: CASSQQGTTNEKLFF. DNA for the CDR3: TGCGCCAGCAGCCAACAGGGGACAACTAATGAAAAACTGTTTTTT.

V and J are TRBV2 and TRBJ1-4; tentatively, D is TRBD1 (6 bases). The V and J ends lost 4 bases and 0 bases respectively, with 12 bases between them. The CDR3 length is 16 residues. Looked up from germline, CDR1 is SNHLY and CDR2 is FYNNEI. As DNA, the CDR3 is TGTGCCAGCAGTGTAACAGGGTTGGCAACTAATGAAAAACTGTTTTTT. It encodes CASSVTGLATNEKLFF. Drawing the rest from reference TRBV2 and TRBJ1-4, the complete variable domain is EPEVTQTPSHQVTQMGQEVILRCVPISNHLYFYWYRQILGQKVEFLVSFYNNEISEKSEIFDDQFSVERPDGSNFTLKIRSTKLEDSAMYFCASSVTGLATNEKLFFGSGTQLSVL.

The rearrangement joins TRBV30 to TRBJ1-4, with TRBD1 identical over 10 bases. There are 14 residues in the CDR3. Germline V gives CDR1 GTSNPN, CDR2 SVGIG (reference sequence). V was clipped by 2 bases and J by 4 bases; unmatched bases: 1. As DNA, the CDR3 is TGTGCCTGGAGTAGGACAGGGGGTAATGAAAAACTGTTTTTT. Translating gives CAWSRTGGNEKLFF.

This rearrangement joins TRBV9 to TRBJ2-3; TRBD2 matches 8 bases. V lost 3 bases and J lost 2; bases outside the gene matches: 8. Germline V gene lookup returns CDR1 SGDLS and CDR2 YYNGEE. There are 16 residues in the CDR3. CDR3 region: CASSAGRGATTDTQYF. The CDR3 DNA sequence: TGTGCCAGCAGCGCGGGGCGGGGGGCCACCACAGATACGCAGTATTTT.

The V gene is TRBV7-8, the J gene TRBJ2-4; D gene ambiguous. The CDR3 runs 18 residues. V lost 2 bases and J 1 base, leaving 18 bases between the germline ends. The germline V gene has CDR1 SGHVS and CDR2 FQNEAQ. The CDR3 DNA sequence: TGTGCCAGCAGCTTAAGCCCTTTCAACCCGAGGGCCAAAAACATTCAGTACTTC. Translation: CASSLSPFNPRAKNIQYF.

This chain joins TRBV7-8 and TRBJ2-2, with D tentatively TRBD2 (6 bases). Germline V gene data show CDR1 as SGHVS and CDR2 as FQNEAQ. V was trimmed by 4 bases and J by 4 bases, leaving 19 bases between them. This CDR3 has 17 amino acids. CDR3 coding DNA: TGTGCCAGCAGCTCTCCTTATGGGGGGTTGGGCACCGGGGAGCTGTTTTTT. As protein: CASSSPYGGLGTGELFF.

The genes are TRBV28 and TRBJ1-1; D not certain. V was shortened by 6 bases and J by 11 bases, with 16 bases between the two germline ends. This CDR3 contains 12 residues. Germline V gene data show CDR1 as MDHEN and CDR2 as SYDVKM. DNA for the CDR3: TGTGCCAGCAGGCTCCCGGGGAGGCTCGCTTTCTTT. Its translation is CASRLPGRLAFF.

V is TRBV11-2 and J is TRBJ2-1; 11 bases agree with TRBD2. J gave up 7 bases and V 3 bases, and 5 bases lay outside the gene matches. The CDR3 extends over 15 amino acids. Germline CDR1 reads SGHAT; CDR2 reads FQNNGV. Here the CDR3 reads CASSFGTSGANEQFF. In DNA, the CDR3 is TGTGCCAGCAGCTTTGGGACTAGCGGTGCGAATGAGCAGTTCTTC.

This clone was detected only a few times. This sequence joins TRBV3-1 (or the pseudogene TRBV3-2) and TRBJ2-6; D is undetermined. The V end lost 4 bases, the J end lost 4 bases, and 5 bases lay between the germline ends. This CDR3 contains 13 residues. Germline CDR1 reads LGHDT; CDR2 reads YNNKEL (reference sequence). The CDR3 DNA reads as TGTGCCAGCAGCCCTTCGGGGGCCAACGTCCTGACTTTC. This codes for CASSPSGANVLTF.